The 13 T cell receptor beta chains below come from one sample, sequenced in a study of shared clonotypes between healthy human individuals. Assay: immunoSEQ multiplex PCR; the TCRdb copy retains only in-frame clones and omits some. The sample has approximately 1.1 million clones, 75% to 80% seen once; the top ten hold 0.5% to 0.6%. Material: memory CD4+ T cells from PBMCs. The subset here: CD45RA-negative fraction. These receptor sequences come from a man younger than 35 in good health. Some clones in this sample may be carry-over from other donors' samples.

The CDR3 DNA sequence: TGTGCCAGCAGCTTAAAAGGGACAGGGAAAACGGATACGCAGTATTTT. Residues: CASSLKGTGKTDTQYF. The chain employs TRBV7-9 and TRBJ2-3, with 9 bases fitting TRBD1. Trimming cost V 2 bases and J 6 bases; bases outside gene matches: 9. This CDR3 has 16 amino acids. The germline gives CDR1 SEHNR, CDR2 FQNEAQ (reference sequence).

The chain carries TRBV7-9 and TRBJ2-1, with D hard to call. V was shortened by 4 bases and J by 9 bases, with 10 bases between the two germline ends. The CDR3 runs to 12 residues. Germline CDR1 reads SEHNR; CDR2 reads FQNEAQ (reference sequence). CDR3 nucleotide sequence: TGTGCCAGCAGCTCGGCAGGTGGTGAGCAGTTCTTC. This codes for CASSSAGGEQFF.

This clone was seen only once. The rearrangement joins TRBV2 to TRBJ2-5; D possibly corresponds to TRBD2 (5 bases). V was clipped by 7 bases and J by 1 base, with 19 bases between them. The germline CDR1 and CDR2 sequences are SNHLY and FYNNEI. The CDR3 is 16 residues long. The CDR3 protein is CASTLLGGRLQETQYF. The CDR3 coding sequence is TGTGCCAGCACTTTATTGGGCGGGCGCCTCCAAGAGACCCAGTACTTC.

The CDR3 nucleotides are TGCGCCAGCAGCTTGACGGGACTAGCCTACTACGAGCAGTACTTC. Amino acids: CASSLTGLAYYEQYF. V gene TRBV5-1 combines with J gene TRBJ2-7, with 9 bases matching TRBD2. V shed 1 base and J 3 bases; nucleotides not matched to a gene: 5. Per the germline V gene, CDR1 is SGHRS and CDR2 is YFSETQ. The CDR3 spans 15 residues.

The chain is built from TRBV5-5 and TRBJ2-1; tentatively, D is TRBD2 (6 bases). CDR1 is SGHKS, CDR2 YYEKEE, per germline (reference sequence). The CDR3 loop spans 15 amino acids. Trimming left V 2 bases short and J 0 bases short, with 9 bases between. CDR3 residues: CASSLAGSSYNEQFF. Written as DNA, the CDR3 is TGTGCCAGCAGCTTAGCGGGTAGCTCCTACAATGAGCAGTTCTTC.

This clone was seen at least ten times. The sample has other DNA sequences that encode this CDR3 too. This rearrangement joins TRBV20-1 to TRBJ2-5; D gene ambiguous. Germline assignment: CDR1 DFQATT and CDR2 SNEGSKA (reference sequence). The CDR3 is 11 amino acids. V was pared by 3 bases and J by 4 bases, with 6 bases between. CDR3 bases: TGCAGTGCTAGCTCTAGAGAGACCCAGTACTTC. Amino acids: CSASSRETQYF.

V and J are TRBV2 and TRBJ2-7; 8 positions match TRBD2. CDR3 length: 15 amino acids. Germline CDR1 is SNHLY and CDR2 is FYNNEI. J was trimmed by 5 bases and V by 2 bases; bases with no gene match: 8. This CDR3 is CASSESPGTRNEQYF. The CDR3 bases are TGTGCCAGCAGTGAAAGTCCCGGGACTAGAAACGAGCAGTACTTC.

The V call is TRBV6-6, the J call TRBJ1-2; possibly TRBD1 for D (6 bases). The length of the CDR3 is 13 residues. V dropped 7 bases and J dropped 8 bases, with 17 bases sitting between them. The germline V gene encodes CDR1 MNHNY and CDR2 SVGAGI (reference sequence). CDR3 sequence (DNA): TGTGCCAGCACCTCCGTACAGGGTTTAGGCTACACCTTC. Its protein is CASTSVQGLGYTF.

The chain employs TRBV27 and TRBJ1-3; TRBD1 aligns across 9 bases. V trimming: 8 bases; J trimming: 2 bases; junction bases outside the gene matches: 13. The CDR3 has 17 residues. From germline, CDR1 is MNHEY and CDR2 SMNVEV (reference sequence). This CDR3 is CASGRDRDFVPGNTIYF. In DNA, the CDR3 is TGTGCCAGCGGCCGGGACAGGGATTTTGTGCCTGGAAACACCATATATTTT.

The chain has TRBV7-2 and TRBJ1-2, with D possibly being TRBD1 (6 bases). This CDR3 has 14 residues. Per germline, CDR1 SGHTA and CDR2 FQGNSA. V was trimmed by 5 bases and J by 2 bases, leaving 12 bases between them. The CDR3 protein is CASSLGQQNYGYTF. The CDR3 DNA reads TGTGCCAGCAGCCTAGGACAGCAAAACTATGGCTACACCTTC. The full variable domain, its missing parts supplied by reference TRBV7-2 and TRBJ1-2, is GAGVSQSPSNKVTEKGKDVELRCDPISGHTALYWYRQSLGQGLEFLIYFQGNSAPDKSGLPSDRFSAERTGGSVSTLTIQRTQQEDSAVYLCASSLGQQNYGYTFGSGTRLTVV.

This clone was seen just once. This sequence joins TRBV5-8 and TRBJ2-7; D might be TRBD2 (6 bases). Germline V gene data show CDR1 as SGHTS and CDR2 as YDEGEE. The CDR3 contains 14 residues. V lost 3 bases and J 2 bases, leaving 12 bases between the germline ends. This CDR3 is CASSWRDRPYEQYF. DNA of the CDR3: TGTGCCAGCAGCTGGCGGGACCGACCCTACGAGCAGTACTTC.

V usage is TRBV29-1 and J usage is TRBJ2-6; D may be TRBD1 (5 bases). The CDR3 sequence is 15 residues long. Per the germline V gene, CDR1 is SQVTM and CDR2 is ANQGSEA. Between the trimmed V and J ends, which lost 2 bases and 0 bases, there was a span of 8 bases. The CDR3 protein is CSVERQFSGANVLTF. The CDR3 nucleotides are TGCAGCGTTGAAAGACAGTTCTCTGGGGCCAACGTCCTGACTTTC.

The V gene is TRBV11-3, the J gene TRBJ1-1, with D tentatively TRBD1 (5 bases). Germline V gene lookup returns CDR1 SGHNT and CDR2 YENEEA. V lost 0 bases and J 8 bases, leaving 16 bases between the germline ends. The CDR3 consists of 15 residues. CDR3 nucleotide sequence: TGTGCCAGCAGCTTAGAGGGGCCCAAATCCCCAGAAGCTTTCTTT. Protein: CASSLEGPKSPEAFF. Using reference TRBV11-3 and TRBJ1-1 for the parts outside the CDR3, the full variable domain is EAGVVQSPRYKIIEKKQPVAFWCNPISGHNTLYWYLQNLGQGPELLIRYENEEAVDDSQLPKDRFSAERLKGVDSTLKIQPAELGDSAVYLCASSLEGPKSPEAFFGQGTRLTVV.